These T cell receptor beta chains were read from a single sample in a study of cytomegalovirus exposure and HLA in healthy donors. Profiling relied on immunoSEQ multiplex PCR, and the TCRdb table lists in-frame clones only, not all of them. This table holds roughly 120,000 clones, 65% to 75% found once. The sample consisted of PBMCs. The receptors shown here come from a woman between 40 and 50 years old in good health and CMV-seropositive. CDR3s include the opening cysteine and the closing phenylalanine or tryptophan. A D gene is named only where the DNA matches it firmly. Only part of the rows carry a size: once, few, many, or a class if the clone is expanded.

TRBJ2-7,TRBV4-1,NA,NA,CASSSRQNSYEQYF,TGCGCCAGCAGCTCACGACAGAACTCCTACGAGCAGTACTTC
TRBJ2-7,TRBV15,NA,NA,CATSRDYYEQYF,TGTGCCACCAGCAGGGACTACTACGAGCAGTACTTC
TRBJ1-4,TRBV19,NA,NA,CASSMWAEEKLFF,TGTGCCAGTAGTATGTGGGCAGAGGAAAAACTGTTTTTT
TRBJ1-2,TRBV25-1,TRBD1,NA,CASSGMDRGGYGYTF,TGTGCCAGCAGTGGGATGGACAGGGGAGGCTATGGCTACACCTTC
TRBJ2-7,TRBV6-1,TRBD1,NA,CASSVEGANEQYF,TGTGCCAGCAGTGTCGAGGGGGCCAACGAGCAGTACTTC
TRBJ2-5,TRBV7-3,TRBD1,NA,CASSLTGQGREETQYF,TGTGCCAGCAGCTTAACTGGACAGGGAAGAGAAGAGACCCAGTACTTC
TRBJ1-1,TRBV7-2,TRBD1,few,CASSPDFGQGRTEAFF,TGTGCCAGCAGCCCGGATTTCGGACAGGGTCGAACTGAAGCTTTCTTT
TRBJ1-5,TRBV19,NA,few,CASSINREGNQPQHF,TGTGCCAGTAGTATTAATAGGGAGGGCAATCAGCCCCAGCATTTT
TRBJ2-7,TRBV27,TRBD1,once,CASKRTGELHEQYF,TGTGCCAGCAAACGGACAGGGGAGTTACACGAGCAGTACTTC
TRBJ2-7,TRBV11-3,NA,NA,CASSLGDIYEQYF,TGTGCCAGCAGCTTAGGTGACATATACGAGCAGTACTTC
TRBJ1-2,TRBV2,NA,NA,CASRGGLVVAGYTF,TGTGCCAGCAGGGGTGGACTCGTTGTCGCGGGCTACACCTTC
TRBJ1-2,TRBV19,NA,NA,CASNPTGSFYGYTF,TGTGCCAGCAATCCGACAGGTTCATTCTATGGCTACACCTTC
TRBJ1-4,TRBV18,TRBD1,NA,CASSPSQGEKLFF,TGTGCCAGCTCACCGTCACAGGGGGAAAAACTGTTTTTT
TRBJ1-3,TRBV6-6,NA,NA,CASIFRPETTGSTIYF,TGTGCCAGCATTTTTCGCCCAGAGACAACCGGAAGCACCATATATTTT
TRBJ1-1,TRBV30,NA,NA,CAWSVMYTEAFF,TGTGCCTGGAGTGTTATGTACACTGAAGCTTTCTTT
TRBJ2-2,TRBV18,NA,NA,CASSPPLPNTGELFF,TGTGCCAGCTCACCACCACTTCCCAACACCGGGGAGCTGTTTTTT
TRBJ2-3,TRBV15,NA,NA,CATSRALADTQYF,TGTGCCACCAGCAGGGCTCTAGCAGATACGCAGTATTTT
TRBJ2-2,TRBV9,NA,NA,CASSVGEGANTGELFF,TGTGCCAGCAGCGTAGGTGAGGGAGCGAACACCGGGGAGCTGTTTTTT
TRBJ1-4,TRBV9,NA,NA,CASSVAAGNSNEKLFF,TGTGCCAGCAGCGTAGCGGCAGGGAACTCTAATGAAAAACTGTTTTTT
TRBJ2-5,TRBV29-1,NA,NA,CSVGRDWSETQYF,TGCAGCGTTGGGCGGGATTGGTCAGAGACCCAGTACTTC
TRBJ2-7,TRBV7-9,TRBD1,NA,CASSPREGQGAYEQYF,TGTGCCAGCAGCCCCCGGGAGGGACAGGGGGCTTACGAGCAGTACTTC
TRBJ2-4,TRBV5-8,NA,NA,CASRDNQGGKNIQYF,TGTGCCAGCAGAGATAACCAGGGGGGCAAAAACATTCAGTACTTC
TRBJ1-1,TRBV4-3,NA,NA,CASSQDWGKNTEAFF,TGCGCCAGCAGCCAAGATTGGGGCAAGAACACTGAAGCTTTCTTT
TRBJ1-1,TRBV30,NA,once,CAWSGPPRGEAFF,TGTGCCTGGAGTGGACCCCCGCGGGGTGAAGCTTTCTTT
TRBJ1-3,TRBV11-3,NA,NA,CASSQGGNTIYF,TGTGCCAGCTCTCAGGGGGGAAACACCATATATTTT
TRBJ1-2,TRBV7-3,TRBD1,few,CASSRDRENYGYTF,TGTGCCAGCAGCCGGGACAGGGAGAACTATGGCTACACCTTC
TRBJ2-7,TRBV27,NA,NA,CASSPRDFTYEQYF,TGTGCCAGCAGTCCACGGGACTTCACCTACGAGCAGTACTTC
TRBJ2-1,TRBV7-6,NA,NA,CASSNRLGGEQFF,TGTGCCAGCAGCAACCGACTGGGTGGGGAGCAGTTCTTC
TRBJ1-6,TRBV11-3,NA,NA,CASSSRGSSPLHF,TGTGCCAGCAGCTCGCGCGGCAGTTCACCCCTCCACTTT
TRBJ2-1,TRBV5-1,TRBD2,NA,CASSLVATSGVSSYNEQFF,TGCGCCAGCAGCTTGGTGGCGACTAGCGGGGTTAGCTCCTACAATGAGCAGTTCTTC
TRBJ2-3,TRBV5-4,NA,NA,CASSFPGSRTDTQYF,TGTGCCAGCAGCTTCCCAGGGTCGAGGACAGATACGCAGTATTTT